This record concerns one T cell receptor (beta chain) sequence. This entry belongs to a study of blood T cell repertoires in COVID-19. As for the study in general: The cDNA or gDNA used as material had been derived from T cells, B-cell-depleted T cells, or PBMCs.

The authors' processing: It was from reference gene primer amplification that nucleated cell counts were estimated. The method was immunoSEQ multiplex PCR; TCRdb's version includes in-frame clones alone and lacks a portion of them. V and J calls and clone size are given by that table; D and trimming were obtained from the DNA. The sample lists 200,000 to 250,000 clones, around 86% occurring once. Between the trimmed V and J ends, which lost 5 bases and 2 bases, there was a span of 9 bases. Germline CDR1 GTSNPN, CDR2 SVGIG (reference sequence). The CDR3 sequence is 13 residues long. The V gene is TRBV30, the J gene TRBJ2-2, with D tentatively TRBD1 (6 bases). Sequencing was carried out using peripheral blood. This TCR was recovered from a woman in her twenties or thirties who had recovered from COVID-19. CDR3 in amino acids: CAWVRGNTGELFF. In DNA, the CDR3 is TGTGCCTGGGTCAGGGGAAACACCGGGGAGCTGTTTTTT.